Described below is a single T cell receptor beta chain sequence and its context. What it binds is unknown. A junction end diverges from the germline sequence, so it may reflect a read error. CDR1 and CDR2 (germline): LGHNA, YSLEER. This CDR3 region has 17 residues. In TCRdb, the PCR reads were re-called with MiXCR into one record per CDR3 protein. The sample lists about 500,000 distinct CDR3 sequences, roughly a fifth occurring once. This entry belongs to a study of molecular identifiers for immune sequencing clone quantification. Points from the study as a whole: Whereas naive cells kept under 1% of molecules in clones above 20 RNA copies, such clones held over 97% in effectors.

The source is a human donor in good health. Some libraries in this study had Jurkat cell RNA spiked in. The chain employs TRBV4-3 and TRBJ2-4; 9 bases map to TRBD2. Sequencing used naive CD8+ T cells from blood, with Jurkat cell RNA spiked in. Indicated subset: FACS-sorted CD8+CD4-CCR7+CD45RA+ naive T cells. The CDR3 DNA reads TGCGCCAGCAGCCAAGATCAGGCTAGCGGGGCCAAAAGCATTCAGTACTTC. It is translated as CASSQDQASGAKSIQYF.